These 2 T cell receptor beta chains share one sample of origin, sequenced in a study of spatial heterogeneity in lung cancer. General study findings and limits: Counts that tracked tumor mutation counts were those of expanded intratumoral alpha and beta TCRs.

Antigen specificity for these receptors is unknown. The time point is: sample taken at primary tumor resection. TCRdb independently ran MiXCR on the 5' RACE reads; one entry per CDR3 protein. The sample holds approximately 3,500 distinct CDR3 sequences; around 5% are singletons and the top ten take around an eighth. The source material was lung tumor tissue, sampled at surgery. The source is a female donor with early-stage non-small cell lung cancer.

By sample share, this clonotype is medium-sized. The chain links TRBV6-1 to TRBJ1-2, with 7 bases lining up with TRBD1. CDR1 is MNHNS, CDR2 SASEGT, per germline. V lost 6 bases and J lost 8; bases outside the gene matches: 15. CDR3 length: 15 residues. The CDR3 sequence: CASSPDSQGIRGYTF. The CDR3 bases are TGTGCCAGCAGCCCAGATTCACAGGGGATTCGAGGCTACACCTTC.

In its sample, this clonotype was seen once. This may be a read error: a much more frequent sequence differs by one nucleotide. This chain uses TRBV7-3 with TRBJ2-1; D uncertain. This CDR3 is 13 amino acids long. The V end lost 5 bases, the J end lost 12 bases, and 17 bases lay between the germline ends. CDR1 and CDR2 from the germline V gene are SGHTA and FQGTGA. CDR3 residues: CASSQTTGYGQFF. In DNA, the CDR3 is TGTGCCAGCAGCCAAACTACCGGGTATGGGCAGTTCTTC. The whole variable domain, remainder taken from reference TRBV7-3 and TRBJ2-1, is GAGVSQTPSNKVTEKGKYVELRCDPISGHTALYWYRQSLGQGPEFLIYFQGTGAADDSGLPNDRFFAVRPEGSVSTLKIQRTERGDSAVYLCASSQTTGYGQFFGPGTRLTVL.